The text below deals with one TCR beta chain. No antigen is known for it. One junction end disagrees with the germline gene, perhaps due to a read error. TCRB transcripts that were expressed got sequenced, as all of the isolated RNA had been reverse transcribed. Assay: immunoSEQ multiplex PCR; the TCRdb copy retains only in-frame clones and omits some. The sample holds just under 150,000 clones; about an eighth are singletons and the top ten take roughly 1.4%. These data belong to a study of beta chain features in type 1 diabetes. It was one heparinised blood draw, averaging around 100 mL, that each donor gave. This CDR3 has 17 amino acids. The germline CDR1 and CDR2 sequences are MGHRA and YSYEKL. Study-wide results and limits: Significant though moderate, a shortening of TCRB CDR3s appeared in all four CD4+ subsets of Type 1 diabetes patients.

This TCR was sampled from a man aged 18 to 35 with type 1 diabetes. The sample was central memory CD4+ T cells from blood. This rearrangement joins TRBV4-1 to TRBJ2-1; D is possibly TRBD1 or TRBD2 (5 bases each). CDR3 sequence reads: CASSQDLTPGPWNEQLF. The CDR3 DNA reads TGCGCCAGCAGCCAAGACCTGACTCCGGGACCCTGGAATGAGCAGCTCTTC.